The 23 T cell receptor beta chains given below trace back to one sample, sequenced in a study of blood T cells in healthy people across ages. A J-beta primer mix and a sample-barcoded 5' primer were used in a second PCR of roughly 6 to 11 cycles. TCRdb fed the 5' RACE reads into MiXCR, producing one record per CDR3 protein. The sample records fewer than 800,000 distinct CDR3 sequences, around 48% being singletons. Sequenced input: blood. The source is an older woman in good health.

The rearrangement joins TRBV20-1 to TRBJ2-5; 8 nucleotides match TRBD2. The J segment lost 5 bases and the V segment lost 5 bases, leaving 7 bases of the junction unmatched. CDR1 is DFQATT, CDR2 SNEGSKA, per germline (reference sequence). The CDR3 sequence is 13 residues long. The CDR3 region is CSAPRGAGETQYF. The CDR3 DNA sequence: TGCAGTGCTCCGCGGGGGGCCGGGGAGACCCAGTACTTC.

The chain has TRBV6-6 and TRBJ2-7; possible D gene TRBD2, 6 bases. V was pared by 0 bases and J by 5 bases, with 17 bases between. CDR1 MNHNY and CDR2 SVGAGI come from the germline V gene (reference sequence). This CDR3 has 16 amino acids. CDR3: CASSYSMSSGRHEQYF. CDR3 in DNA: TGTGCCAGCAGTTACTCGATGTCGTCAGGGAGGCACGAGCAGTACTTC.

This clonotype occurred a few times. The chain combines TRBV29-1 with TRBJ2-1; D call uncertain. Per the germline V gene, CDR1 is SQVTM and CDR2 is ANQGSEA. The CDR3 is 14 residues long. Deletions cut 4 bases from V and 5 bases from J, with 15 bases between. The CDR3: CSVVARLRNNEQFF. The CDR3 DNA is TGCAGCGTTGTGGCCAGGTTGCGGAACAATGAGCAGTTCTTC.

The chain recombines TRBV29-1 with TRBJ2-3; D gene unclear. The germline V and J ends were trimmed by 7 bases and 0 bases, with 11 bases remaining between them. The CDR3 has 13 amino acids. Per the germline V gene, CDR1 is SQVTM and CDR2 is ANQGSEA. CDR3 residues: CSAANPSTDTQYF. In nucleotides, the CDR3 is TGCAGCGCCGCGAACCCTAGCACAGATACGCAGTATTTT.

In DNA form, the CDR3 reads TGTGCCAGCAGACGACAGGGGGCGAAAAAAGATGAGCAGTTCTTC. This encodes CASRRQGAKKDEQFF. The chain has TRBV6-6 and TRBJ2-1; 10 nucleotides align to TRBD1. Germline lookup yields CDR1 MNHNY and CDR2 SVGAGI (reference sequence). The CDR3 is 15 amino acids. The junction had 10 bases not matched to a gene; V was cut back by 6 bases and J by 8 bases.

As DNA, the CDR3 is TGTGCCAGCAGTTTAGGGGACAGGGTGGTCTACGAGCAGTACTTC. It specifies CASSLGDRVVYEQYF. The chain joins TRBV28 to TRBJ2-5; 9 bases are a match to TRBD1. The DNA end favors TRBJ2-7, so the J call may be wrong. Germline values: CDR1 MDHEN, CDR2 SYDVKM. This CDR3 is 15 amino acids long.

Of note for this clonotype: The junction and the germline gene differ at one end; a read error may be behind it. The genes are TRBV2 and TRBJ2-1; unclear D gene. The CDR3 sequence is 14 residues long. The germline gives CDR1 SNHLY, CDR2 FYNNEI. This CDR3 is CASTLEGFYNELFF. The CDR3 region has the DNA TGTGCCAGCACTCTGGAAGGGTTTTACAATGAGCTGTTCTTC.

The chain employs TRBV6-1 and TRBJ2-7, with 7 bases lining up with TRBD2. In germline, CDR1 is MNHNS, CDR2 SASEGT. The CDR3 runs to 14 residues. The V gene end was trimmed by 4 bases and the J gene end by 5 bases; junction bases not matched to a gene: 8. The CDR3 nucleotides read TGTGCCAGCAGTGGCGAGACTAGCCGGGACGAGCAGTACTTC. The encoded protein is CASSGETSRDEQYF.

This clonotype has only one observation. J is TRBJ1-2 and V is TRBV15; D not certain. CDR1 and CDR2 from the germline V gene are LNHNV and YYDKDF (reference sequence). The CDR3 totals 14 residues. Trimming pared 1 base from V and 1 base from J, leaving 7 bases between. The CDR3 region has the DNA TGTGCCACCAGCAGAGGTGGCAGTAACTATGGCTACACCTTC. As protein: CATSRGGSNYGYTF.

CDR3 sequence (DNA): TGCAGTGCTAGAGAGCGGACTAGCGGGAGCACAGATACGCAGTATTTT. This gives the protein CSARERTSGSTDTQYF. The J gene is TRBJ2-3, the V gene TRBV20-1, with 11 nucleotides matching TRBD2. This CDR3 contains 16 residues. Trimming took 0 bases from V and 0 from J; bases not matched to a gene: 2. The germline V gene encodes CDR1 DFQATT and CDR2 SNEGSKA (reference sequence).

J is TRBJ1-4 and V is TRBV30; 7 bases map to TRBD1. Germline lookup yields CDR1 GTSNPN and CDR2 SVGIG (reference sequence). J gave up 3 bases and V 3 bases, and 4 bases lay outside the gene matches. The CDR3 has 14 amino acids. The CDR3 DNA sequence: TGTGCCTGGAGATGGACAGGTTCTAATGAAAAACTGTTTTTT. Translating it yields CAWRWTGSNEKLFF.

The rearrangement links TRBV6-2 or TRBV6-3 to TRBJ1-1; D not resolved. The CDR3 spans 12 residues. The germline CDR1 and CDR2 sequences are MNHEY and SVGEGT. V lost 6 bases and J lost 3, with 8 bases in between. The CDR3 region has the DNA TGTGCCAGCAGACCCGGGGACACTGAAGCTTTCTTT. As protein: CASRPGDTEAFF.

V and J are TRBV4-3 and TRBJ2-7, with TRBD1 identical over 9 bases. After removal of 0 bases from V and 6 bases from J, the junction contained 6 bases not matched to a gene. The CDR3 sequence is 15 residues long. Germline V lookup: CDR1 LGHNA, CDR2 YSLEER. CDR3 amino acids: CASSQDGTGLGEQYF. In nucleotides, the CDR3 is TGCGCCAGCAGCCAAGACGGGACAGGGTTAGGCGAGCAGTACTTC.

There are a few counts of this clonotype. As DNA, the CDR3 is TGTGCCAGCAGTGAATACCCCGCAGCTAACTATGGCTACACCTTC. Its protein is CASSEYPAANYGYTF. The J gene is TRBJ1-2, the V gene TRBV6-1; D call uncertain. This CDR3 is 15 amino acids long. The V gene lost 2 bases and the J gene lost 0 bases, with 10 bases spanning the gap. Germline CDR1 is MNHNS and CDR2 is SASEGT.

This clonotype was counted only a few times. The chain joins TRBV5-1 to TRBJ2-1, with TRBD2 matching 9 bases. This CDR3 spans 17 amino acids. The V and J ends lost 4 bases and 7 bases, in that order; junction bases with no gene match: 15. CDR1 and CDR2 from the germline V gene are SGHRS and YFSETQ. CDR3 in DNA: TGCGCCAGCAGCCCCCCCCCGGCGGGAGGGCCCTGGAATGAGCAGTTCTTC. It translates to CASSPPPAGGPWNEQFF.

The chain links TRBV6-2 or TRBV6-3 to TRBJ2-7; D is unresolved. Germline CDR1 reads MNHEY; CDR2 reads SVGEGT. Trimming stripped 3 bases from V and 10 bases from J, with 16 bases between. CDR3 size: 13 residues. The CDR3 loop reads CASSYEAGSSQYF. DNA for the CDR3: TGTGCCAGCAGTTATGAGGCCGGGTCGTCCCAGTACTTC.

DNA of the CDR3: TGTGCCAGCAAAGCAGGGGGGCGGACTGAAGCTTTCTTT. Amino acid sequence: CASKAGGRTEAFF. The V gene is TRBV6-5, the J gene TRBJ1-1; 7 bases line up with TRBD1. The CDR3 contains 13 residues. After removal of 7 bases from V and 5 bases from J, the junction contained 7 bases not matched to a gene. CDR1 is MNHEY and CDR2 is SVGAGI in the germline V gene.

This clonotype was counted a few times. The rearrangement joins TRBV2 to TRBJ2-5, with D perhaps TRBD1 (5 bases). The CDR3 consists of 12 residues. Germline CDR1 reads SNHLY; CDR2 reads FYNNEI. Trimming stripped 7 bases from V and 1 base from J, with 7 bases between. The CDR3 spells CASIGVQETQYF. CDR3 nucleotide sequence: TGTGCCAGCATAGGGGTCCAAGAGACCCAGTACTTC.

The CDR3 is CATSLRTGAETQYF. The DNA for the CDR3 is TGTGCCACCAGCCTCCGGACAGGGGCAGAGACCCAGTACTTC. The chain carries TRBV24-1 and TRBJ2-5, with 9 bases lining up with TRBD1. The germline CDR1 and CDR2 sequences are KGHDR and SFDVKD. Losses at the gene ends were 7 bases for V and 4 bases for J; bases not matched to a gene: 6. This CDR3 has 14 residues.

V usage is TRBV6-5 and J usage is TRBJ2-1; TRBD2 aligns across 11 bases. The germline V gene has CDR1 MNHEY and CDR2 SVGAGI. The J segment lost 4 bases and the V segment lost 5 bases, leaving 7 bases of the junction unmatched. The length of the CDR3 is 16 residues. CDR3 DNA: TGTGCCAGCAGTAACCTAGCGGGAGGCTCTTACAATGAGCAGTTCTTC. This codes for CASSNLAGGSYNEQFF.

V usage is TRBV24-1 and J usage is TRBJ2-7; D gene unclear. Germline CDR1 is KGHDR and CDR2 is SFDVKD. V was shortened by 2 bases and J by 6 bases, with 10 bases between the two germline ends. The CDR3 sequence is 13 residues long. This CDR3 reads CATSDYDKSEQYF. As DNA, the CDR3 is TGTGCCACCAGTGATTACGACAAGTCCGAGCAGTACTTC.

This chain joins TRBV12-3 or TRBV12-4 and TRBJ2-2; D not resolved. The V end lost 2 bases, the J end lost 0 bases, and 7 bases lay between the germline ends. The CDR3 totals 15 residues. The DNA for the CDR3 is TGTGCCAGCAGTTTAAGGGCCGCGAACACCGGGGAGCTGTTTTTT. As protein: CASSLRAANTGELFF.

In the case of this clonotype: At one end, the junction sequence differs from germline, possibly due to a read error. The gene calls are TRBV7-7 and TRBJ2-5; the match to TRBD2 covers 14 bases. Per germline, CDR1 SSHAT and CDR2 FNYEAQ (reference sequence). The CDR3 contains 15 residues. The CDR3 spells CASSRGLAGVNEQYF. DNA of the CDR3: TGTGCTAGCAGCCGGGGACTAGCGGGAGTCAATGAGCAGTACTTC.